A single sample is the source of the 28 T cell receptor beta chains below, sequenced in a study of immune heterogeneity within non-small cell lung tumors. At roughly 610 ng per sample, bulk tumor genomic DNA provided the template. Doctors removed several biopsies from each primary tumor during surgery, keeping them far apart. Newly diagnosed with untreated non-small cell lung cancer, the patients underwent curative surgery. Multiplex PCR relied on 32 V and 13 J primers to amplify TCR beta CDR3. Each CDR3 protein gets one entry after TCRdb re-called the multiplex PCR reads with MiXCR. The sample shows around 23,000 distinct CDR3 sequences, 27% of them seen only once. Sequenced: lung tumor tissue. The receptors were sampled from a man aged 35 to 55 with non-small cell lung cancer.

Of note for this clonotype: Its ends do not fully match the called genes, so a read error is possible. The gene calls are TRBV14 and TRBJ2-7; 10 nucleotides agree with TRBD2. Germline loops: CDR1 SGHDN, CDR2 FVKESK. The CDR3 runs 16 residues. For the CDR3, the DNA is TGTGCCATCAGCCAATTACTAGCGGGGTCATCCTACGAGCAGTACTTC. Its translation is CAISQLLAGSSYEQYF. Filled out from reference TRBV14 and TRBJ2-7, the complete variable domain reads EAGVTQFPSHSVIEKGQTVTLRCDPISGHDNLYWYRRVMGKEIKFLLHFVKESKQDESGMPNNRFLAERTGGTYSTLKVQPAELEDSGVYFCAISQLLAGSSYEQYFGPGTRLTVT.

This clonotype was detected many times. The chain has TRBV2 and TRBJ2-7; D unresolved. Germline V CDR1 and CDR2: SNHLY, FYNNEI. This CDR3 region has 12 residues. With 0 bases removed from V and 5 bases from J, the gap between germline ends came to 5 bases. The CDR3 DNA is TGTGCCAGCAGTGAAGCGAAGGACGAGCAGTACTTC. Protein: CASSEAKDEQYF.

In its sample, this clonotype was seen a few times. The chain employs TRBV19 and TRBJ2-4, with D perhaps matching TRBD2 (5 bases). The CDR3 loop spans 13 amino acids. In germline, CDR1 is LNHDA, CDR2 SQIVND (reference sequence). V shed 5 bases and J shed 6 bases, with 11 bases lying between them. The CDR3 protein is CASSPRGLNIQYF. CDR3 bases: TGTGCCAGTAGTCCCCGCGGACTAAACATTCAGTACTTC.

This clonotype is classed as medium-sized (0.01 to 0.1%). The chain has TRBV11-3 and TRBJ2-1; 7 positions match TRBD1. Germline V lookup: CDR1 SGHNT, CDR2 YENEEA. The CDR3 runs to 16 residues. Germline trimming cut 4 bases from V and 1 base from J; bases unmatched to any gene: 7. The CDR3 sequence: CASSSAGTVSYNEQFF. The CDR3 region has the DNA TGTGCCAGCAGCTCAGCCGGGACAGTATCCTACAATGAGCAGTTCTTC.

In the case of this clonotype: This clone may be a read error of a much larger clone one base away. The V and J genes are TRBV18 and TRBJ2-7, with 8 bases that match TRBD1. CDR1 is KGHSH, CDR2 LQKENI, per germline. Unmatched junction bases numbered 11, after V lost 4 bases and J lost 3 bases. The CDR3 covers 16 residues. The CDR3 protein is CASSLNRPGTGYEQYF. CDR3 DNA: TGTGCCAGCTCACTCAACCGACCCGGGACAGGCTACGAGCAGTACTTC.

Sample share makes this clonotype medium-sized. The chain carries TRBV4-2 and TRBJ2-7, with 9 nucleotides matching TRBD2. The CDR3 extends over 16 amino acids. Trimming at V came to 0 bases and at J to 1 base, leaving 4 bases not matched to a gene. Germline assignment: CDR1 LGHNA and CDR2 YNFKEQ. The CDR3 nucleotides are TGTGCCAGCAGCCAAGAGGGCGGGAGGGTGTCCTACGAGCAGTACTTC. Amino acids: CASSQEGGRVSYEQYF.

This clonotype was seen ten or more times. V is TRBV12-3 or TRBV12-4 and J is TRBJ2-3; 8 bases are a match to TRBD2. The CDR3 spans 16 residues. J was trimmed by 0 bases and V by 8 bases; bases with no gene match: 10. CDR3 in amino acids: CASREQGTRSTDTQYF. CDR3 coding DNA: TGTGCCAGCCGTGAGCAGGGGACTAGAAGCACAGATACGCAGTATTTT.

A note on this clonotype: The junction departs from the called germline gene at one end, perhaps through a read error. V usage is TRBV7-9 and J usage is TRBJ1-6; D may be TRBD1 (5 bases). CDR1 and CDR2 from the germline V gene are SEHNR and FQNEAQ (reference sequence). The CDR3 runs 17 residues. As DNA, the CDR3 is TGTGCCAGGAGCTTAGGGGACTTTATCTCCGAAAATTCACCCCTCCACTTT. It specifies CARSLGDFISENSPLHF.

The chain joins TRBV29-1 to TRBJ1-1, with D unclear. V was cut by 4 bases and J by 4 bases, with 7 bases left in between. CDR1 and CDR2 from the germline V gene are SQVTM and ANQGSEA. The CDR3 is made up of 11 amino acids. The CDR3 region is CSVGSSTEAFF. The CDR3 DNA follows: TGCAGCGTTGGGAGCAGCACTGAAGCTTTCTTT.

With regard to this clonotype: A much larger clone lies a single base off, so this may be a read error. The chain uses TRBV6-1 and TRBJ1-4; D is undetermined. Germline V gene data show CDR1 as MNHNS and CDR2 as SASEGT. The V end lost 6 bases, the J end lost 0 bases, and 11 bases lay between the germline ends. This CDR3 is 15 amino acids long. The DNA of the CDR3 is TGTGCCAGCAGCCCAGGTTTGGCAACTAATGAAAAACTGTTTTTT. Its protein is CASSPGLATNEKLFF.

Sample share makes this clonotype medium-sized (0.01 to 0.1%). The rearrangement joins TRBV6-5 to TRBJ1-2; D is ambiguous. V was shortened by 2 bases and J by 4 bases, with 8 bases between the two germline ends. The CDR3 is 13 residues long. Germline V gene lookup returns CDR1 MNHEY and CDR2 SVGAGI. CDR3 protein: CASSYPGSYGYTF. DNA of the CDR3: TGTGCCAGCAGTTACCCCGGGTCCTATGGCTACACCTTC.

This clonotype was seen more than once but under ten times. The CDR3, as DNA: TGTGCCAGCAGCTTCAGGGGCACGGACAATGAGCAGTTCTTC. This gives the protein CASSFRGTDNEQFF. The chain employs TRBV7-9 and TRBJ2-1; D may be TRBD1 (6 bases). The CDR3 covers 14 residues. Germline-derived CDR1 and CDR2 are SEHNR and FQNEAQ (reference sequence). Trimming stripped 3 bases from V and 5 bases from J, with 11 bases between.

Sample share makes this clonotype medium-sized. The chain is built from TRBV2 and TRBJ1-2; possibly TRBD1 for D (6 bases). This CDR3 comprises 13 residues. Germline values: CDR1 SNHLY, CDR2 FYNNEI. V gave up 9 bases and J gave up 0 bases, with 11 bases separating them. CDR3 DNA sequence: TGTGCCAGGCTGACAGGACCTAACTATGGCTACACCTTC. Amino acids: CARLTGPNYGYTF.

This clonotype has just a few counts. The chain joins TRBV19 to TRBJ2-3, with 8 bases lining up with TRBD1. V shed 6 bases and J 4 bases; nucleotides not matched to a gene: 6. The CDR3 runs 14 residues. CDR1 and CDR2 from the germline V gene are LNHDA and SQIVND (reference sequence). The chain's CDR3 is CASSRDRLADTQYF. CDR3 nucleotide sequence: TGTGCCAGTAGCCGGGACAGGCTGGCAGATACGCAGTATTTT.

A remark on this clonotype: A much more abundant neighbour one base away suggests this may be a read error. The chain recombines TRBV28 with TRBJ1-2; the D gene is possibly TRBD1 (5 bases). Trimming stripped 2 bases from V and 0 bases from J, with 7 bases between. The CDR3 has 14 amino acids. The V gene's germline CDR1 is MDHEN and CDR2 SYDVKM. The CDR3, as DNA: TGTGCCAGCAGTTTAGTAGGGGCTAACTATGGCTACACCTTC. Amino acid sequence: CASSLVGANYGYTF.

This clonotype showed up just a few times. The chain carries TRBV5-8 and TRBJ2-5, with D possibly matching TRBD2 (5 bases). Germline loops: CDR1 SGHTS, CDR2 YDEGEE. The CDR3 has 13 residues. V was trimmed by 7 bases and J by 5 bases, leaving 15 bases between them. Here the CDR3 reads CASDPRAKETQYF. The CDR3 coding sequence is TGTGCCAGCGACCCGAGGGCAAAGGAGACCCAGTACTTC.

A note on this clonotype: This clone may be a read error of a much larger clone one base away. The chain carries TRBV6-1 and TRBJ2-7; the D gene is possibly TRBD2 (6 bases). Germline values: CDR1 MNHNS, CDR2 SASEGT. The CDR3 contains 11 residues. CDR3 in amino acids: CALAETYEQHF. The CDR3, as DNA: TGTGCCTTAGCGGAAACCTACGAGCAGCACTTC.

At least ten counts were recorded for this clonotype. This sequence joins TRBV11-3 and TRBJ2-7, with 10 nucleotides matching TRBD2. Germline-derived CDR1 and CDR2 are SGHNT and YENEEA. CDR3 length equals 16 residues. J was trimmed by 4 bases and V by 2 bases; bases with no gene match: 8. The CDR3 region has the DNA TGTGCCAGCAGCTTATCTGCTAGCGGGAGTTTATACGAGCAGTACTTC. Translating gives CASSLSASGSLYEQYF.

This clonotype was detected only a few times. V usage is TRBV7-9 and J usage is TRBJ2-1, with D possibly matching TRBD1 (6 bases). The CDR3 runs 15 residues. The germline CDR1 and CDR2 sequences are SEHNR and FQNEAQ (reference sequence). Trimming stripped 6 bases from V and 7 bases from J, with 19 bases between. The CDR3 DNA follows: TGTGCCAGCAGACTAACCCGGGCAGGGGTGAATGAGCAGTTCTTC. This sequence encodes CASRLTRAGVNEQFF.

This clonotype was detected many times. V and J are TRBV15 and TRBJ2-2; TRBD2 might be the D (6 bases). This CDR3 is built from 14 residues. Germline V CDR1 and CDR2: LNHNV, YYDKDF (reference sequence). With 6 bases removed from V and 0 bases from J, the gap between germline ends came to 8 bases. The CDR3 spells CATRVAANTGELFF. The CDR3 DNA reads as TGTGCCACCAGGGTAGCGGCGAACACCGGGGAGCTGTTTTTT.

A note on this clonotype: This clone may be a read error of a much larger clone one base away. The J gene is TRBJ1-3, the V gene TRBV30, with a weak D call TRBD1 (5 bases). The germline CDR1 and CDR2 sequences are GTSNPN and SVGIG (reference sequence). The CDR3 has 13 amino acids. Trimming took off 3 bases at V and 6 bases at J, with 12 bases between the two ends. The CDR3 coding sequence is TGTGCCTGGAGCAGGGACCTAGCAAACACCATATATTTT. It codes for CAWSRDLANTIYF.

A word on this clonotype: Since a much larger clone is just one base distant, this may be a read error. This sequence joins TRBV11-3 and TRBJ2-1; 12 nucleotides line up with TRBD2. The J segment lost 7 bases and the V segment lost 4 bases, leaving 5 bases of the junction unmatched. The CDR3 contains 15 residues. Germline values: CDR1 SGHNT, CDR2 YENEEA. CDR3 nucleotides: TGTGCCAGCAGCTGGAGGACTAGCGGGATTAATGAGCAGTTCTTC. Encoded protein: CASSWRTSGINEQFF.

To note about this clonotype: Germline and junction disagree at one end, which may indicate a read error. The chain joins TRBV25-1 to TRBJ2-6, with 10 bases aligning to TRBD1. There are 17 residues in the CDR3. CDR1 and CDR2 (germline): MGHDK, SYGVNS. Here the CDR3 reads CASSGEDRGLGAYVLTF. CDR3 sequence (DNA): TGTGCCAGCAGTGGGGAAGACAGGGGGCTTGGGGCCTACGTCCTGACTTTC.

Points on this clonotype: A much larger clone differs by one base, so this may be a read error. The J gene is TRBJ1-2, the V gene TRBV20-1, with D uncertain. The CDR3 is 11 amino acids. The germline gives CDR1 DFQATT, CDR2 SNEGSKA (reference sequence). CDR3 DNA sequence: TGCAGTGCTAACGGCAACTATGGCCACACCTTC. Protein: CSANGNYGHTF.

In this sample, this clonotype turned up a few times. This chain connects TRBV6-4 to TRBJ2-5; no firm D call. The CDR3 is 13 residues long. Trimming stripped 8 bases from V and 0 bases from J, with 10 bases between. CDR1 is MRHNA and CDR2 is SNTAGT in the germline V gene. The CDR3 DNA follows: TGTGCCAGCTCTAAAGAGTACCAAGAGACCCAGTACTTC. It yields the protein CASSKEYQETQYF.

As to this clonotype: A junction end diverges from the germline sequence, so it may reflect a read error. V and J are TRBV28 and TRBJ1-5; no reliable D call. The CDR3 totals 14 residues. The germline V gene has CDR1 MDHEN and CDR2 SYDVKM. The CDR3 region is CASTLGLGYQPQHF. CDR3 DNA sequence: TGTGCCAGCACTTTAGGGCTGGGGTATCAGCCCCAGCATTTT.

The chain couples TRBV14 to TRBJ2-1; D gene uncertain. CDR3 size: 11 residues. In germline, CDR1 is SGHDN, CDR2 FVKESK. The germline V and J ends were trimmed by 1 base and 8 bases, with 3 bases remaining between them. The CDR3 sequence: CASSQGYEQFF. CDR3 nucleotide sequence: TGTGCCAGCAGCCAAGGGTATGAGCAGTTCTTC.

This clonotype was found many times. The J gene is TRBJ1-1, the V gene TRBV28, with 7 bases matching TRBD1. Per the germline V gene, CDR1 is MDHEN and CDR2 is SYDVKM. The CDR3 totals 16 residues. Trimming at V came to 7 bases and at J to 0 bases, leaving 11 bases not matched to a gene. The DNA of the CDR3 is TGTGCCAGCATCGCCCTGAGGGACAGCCTGAACACTGAAGCTTTCTTT. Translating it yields CASIALRDSLNTEAFF. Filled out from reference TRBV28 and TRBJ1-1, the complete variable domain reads DVKVTQSSRYLVKRTGEKVFLECVQDMDHENMFWYRQDPGLGLRLIYFSYDVKMKEKGDIPEGYSVSREKKERFSLILESASTNQTSMYLCASIALRDSLNTEAFFGQGTRLTVV.